This T cell receptor beta chain was observed in a study of blood T cell repertoires in COVID-19. V lost 4 bases and J lost 12, with 19 bases in between. Germline assignment: CDR1 MNHEY and CDR2 SVGAGI. This CDR3 comprises 14 residues. Produced via immunoSEQ multiplex PCR; TCRdb's table is partial and in-frame only. This table holds about 140,000 clones, approximately 89% found once. The clonotype originates from a woman aged 45-60 years with acute or convalescent COVID-19. The sequenced material came from peripheral blood. This chain joins TRBV6-5 and TRBJ2-1; TRBD2 is a possible D gene (7 bases). CDR3 protein: CASSWDTGTNGQFF. DNA of the CDR3: TGTGCCAGCAGTTGGGACACCGGGACTAACGGGCAGTTCTTC.